The sequence of this TCR beta chain was determined in a study of blood T cells in healthy people across ages. Primed by a sample-barcoded 5' primer and a J-beta primer mix, a second PCR proceeded for 7 to 11 cycles. TCRdb passed the 5' RACE reads through MiXCR, listing each CDR3 protein once. The data hold about 930,000 distinct CDR3 sequences, with 25% to 30% observed a single time. The study drew donors from healthy Caucasian individuals in Russia aged roughly 6 to 100. In germline, CDR1 is PRHDT, CDR2 FYEKMQ (reference sequence). The V end was cut by 2 bases, the J end by 1 base, with 15 bases between. The CDR3 has 18 amino acids. This same sample was also taken into another study, of T cells of mothers and their children. This second study says: Six children, together with their three healthy Caucasian mothers, made up the donors.

This sequence was found in a woman in her thirties or forties in good health. This rearrangement joins TRBV13 to TRBJ2-6; TRBD1 or TRBD2 may be the D gene (6 bases each). The specimen sequenced was blood. In nucleotides, the CDR3 is TGTGCCAGCAGCTTAAGGGGGGCCGGAAGGTCTGGGGCCAACGTCCTGACTTTC. Encoded protein: CASSLRGAGRSGANVLTF.